The present entry profiles one TCR beta chain with its context. Antigen specificity is unknown. The entry originates in a study of cytomegalovirus exposure and HLA in healthy donors. As for the study in general: Earlier, 90 million to 140 million unique TCR beta sequences were recovered from 170 million or so T cells by an analysis. There were approximately 80 million unique TCRs (from HLA-typed donors) in an early data release. General study findings and limits: Cytomegalovirus-associated status was assigned to about 180 TCR beta chains.

Researchers ran the PCR with 60 Vbeta and 13 Jbeta primers. This table comes from immunoSEQ multiplex PCR, and its TCRdb copy is limited to in-frame clones, with some not included. In total, the table holds around 76,000 clones. After removal of 2 bases from V and 5 bases from J, the junction contained 10 bases not matched to a gene. Germline CDR1 and CDR2: SGHRS and YFSETQ. The CDR3 consists of 17 residues. Each donor was healthy, and each was a bone marrow donor. The sample consisted of PBMCs. This receptor was obtained from a woman aged 60-75 years in good health and CMV-seronegative. The genes are TRBV5-1 and TRBJ2-3; 11 positions agree with TRBD2. The chain's CDR3 is CASSFGASGRKVDTQYF. The CDR3 coding sequence is TGCGCCAGCAGCTTCGGTGCTAGCGGGAGGAAGGTAGATACGCAGTATTTT.